The rows below give T cell receptor beta chains drawn from one sample of a study of blood T cell repertoires in COVID-19. The assay was immunoSEQ multiplex PCR, and TCRdb's table has in-frame clones only and misses some. The table records fewer than 40,000 clones, around 90% of them present only once. What was sequenced was peripheral blood. The receptors shown here come from a human donor in a cohort sampled during active COVID-19. The CDR3 runs from the conserved cysteine through the conserved F or W. A D gene is named only where the DNA matches it firmly. Clone size, where shown, is once, few, many, or a class for clones that have expanded.

J | D | size | V | DNA | CDR3
TRBJ2-1 | TRBD2 | NA | TRBV10-3 | TGTGCCGCCCGGTCTAGCGGGCGTAACAATGAGCAGTTCTTC | CAARSSGRNNEQFF
TRBJ1-5 | NA | NA | TRBV12-3/TRBV12-4 | TGTGCCAGCAGCCTTCAGCCCCAGCATTTT | CASSLQPQHF
TRBJ1-2 | NA | NA | TRBV27 | TGTGCCAGCAGTGTTACAGGAAACTATGGCTACACCTTC | CASSVTGNYGYTF
TRBJ2-5 | NA | NA | TRBV27 | TGTGCCAGCAGTTTAGGTGTGGGGCTTCAAGAGACCCAGTACTTC | CASSLGVGLQETQYF
TRBJ2-1 | TRBD1 | once | TRBV7-2 | TGTGCCAGCAGCTTAACCGGGACAGGGCCCTACAATGAGCAGTTCTTC | CASSLTGTGPYNEQFF
TRBJ2-4 | NA | NA | TRBV19 | TGTGCCTCGGGTCTAAACATTCAGTACTTC | CASGLNIQYF
TRBJ1-2 | NA | NA | TRBV19 | TGTGCCAGTAGAGGGGGGGCGCATGGCTACACCTTC | CASRGGAHGYTF
TRBJ2-3 | TRBD1 | few | TRBV2 | TGTGCCAGCACCGAGGGACAGCCCACAGATACGCAGTATTTT | CASTEGQPTDTQYF
TRBJ1-6 | NA | NA | TRBV30 | TGTGCCTGGAGTGGACAGGAAAAAGATCCTTCTTCACCCCTCCACTTT | CAWSGQEKDPSSPLHF
TRBJ2-4 | TRBD1 | NA | TRBV18 | TGTGCCAGCTCACCACCGGGACAGTTGAAAAACATTCAGTACTTC | CASSPPGQLKNIQYF